This TCR beta chain was retrieved from a study of human thymus T cells. In the case of this clone: Antigen unknown.

Sequenced by immunoSEQ multiplex PCR; TCRdb stores in-frame clones only, minus some. This table has 57,000 or so clones, about 93% appearing once. Points from the study as a whole: An apparent bias in V and J gene usage was seen in thymic and blood repertoires.

Material for sequencing was blood. The TCR sequence derives from a boy younger than two with a congenital heart defect but otherwise immunologically healthy.

In DNA, the CDR3 is TGTGCCACCAGCAGAGTAGTGCGGGGAAGGGACTATGGCTACACCTTC. This sequence encodes CATSRVVRGRDYGYTF. V usage is TRBV15 and J usage is TRBJ1-2; D call uncertain. The germline V gene has CDR1 LNHNV and CDR2 YYDKDF (reference sequence). The CDR3 covers 16 residues. The V end was cut by 1 base, the J end by 3 bases, with 15 bases between.